This T cell receptor (beta chain) was documented in a study of vaccination and CD4 T cells after COVID-19. TCRdb re-derived calls from the PCR reads in MiXCR, one entry per CDR3 protein. This table has 20,000 or so distinct CDR3 sequences, 60% appearing once. Germline V gene data show CDR1 as SEHNR and CDR2 as FQNEAQ (reference sequence). The CDR3 is 17 residues long. With 7 bases clipped from V and 3 bases from J, the junction kept 15 bases outside the gene matches. The sequence derives from a human donor who had recovered from COVID-19. The sequences come from CD4+ T cells from blood, collected after SARS-CoV-2 vaccination. The rearrangement uses TRBV7-9 and TRBJ2-3, with 8 bases fitting TRBD2. For the CDR3, the DNA is TGTGCCAGCACTATGGGGACTAGACCCGTGTTGACAGATACGCAGTATTTT. Amino acids: CASTMGTRPVLTDTQYF.